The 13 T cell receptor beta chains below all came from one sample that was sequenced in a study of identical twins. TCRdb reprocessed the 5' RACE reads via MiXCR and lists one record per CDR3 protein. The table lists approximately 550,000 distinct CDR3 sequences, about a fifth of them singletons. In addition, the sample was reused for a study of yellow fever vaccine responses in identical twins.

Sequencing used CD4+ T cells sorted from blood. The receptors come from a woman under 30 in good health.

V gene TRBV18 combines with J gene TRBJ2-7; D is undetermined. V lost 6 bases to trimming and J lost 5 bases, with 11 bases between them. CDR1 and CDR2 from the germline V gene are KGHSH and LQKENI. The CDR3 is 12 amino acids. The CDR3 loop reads CASSESVHEQYV. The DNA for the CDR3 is TGTGCCAGCTCCGAAAGTGTCCACGAGCAGTACGTC.

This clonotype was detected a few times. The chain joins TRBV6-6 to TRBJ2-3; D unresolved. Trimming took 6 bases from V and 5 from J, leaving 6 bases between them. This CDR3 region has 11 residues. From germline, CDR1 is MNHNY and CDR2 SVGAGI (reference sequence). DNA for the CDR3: TGTGCCAGCAGCCAGTTAGATACGCAGTATTTT. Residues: CASSQLDTQYF.

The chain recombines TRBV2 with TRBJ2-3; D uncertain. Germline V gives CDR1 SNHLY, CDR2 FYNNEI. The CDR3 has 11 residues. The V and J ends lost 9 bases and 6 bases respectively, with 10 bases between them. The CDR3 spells CASCLGDTQYF. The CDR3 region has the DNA TGTGCCAGTTGTTTGGGGGATACGCAGTATTTT.

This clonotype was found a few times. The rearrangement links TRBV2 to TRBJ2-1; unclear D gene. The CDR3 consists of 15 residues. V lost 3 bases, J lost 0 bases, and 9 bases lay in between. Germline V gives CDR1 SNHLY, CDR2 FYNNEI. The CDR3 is CASSEEEGSYNEQFF. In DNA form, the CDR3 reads TGTGCCAGCAGTGAGGAAGAAGGCTCCTACAATGAGCAGTTCTTC.

CDR3 residues: CASSPVVKGGTDTQYF. The CDR3 DNA sequence: TGTGCCAGCAGCCCAGTGGTGAAAGGAGGGACAGATACGCAGTATTTT. V is TRBV11-2 and J is TRBJ2-3; D possibly corresponds to TRBD2 (6 bases). The V and J ends lost 5 bases and 3 bases respectively, with 18 bases between them. The CDR3 covers 16 residues. The germline CDR1 and CDR2 sequences are SGHAT and FQNNGV. Drawing the rest from reference TRBV11-2 and TRBJ2-3, the complete variable domain is EAGVAQSPRYKIIEKRQSVAFWCNPISGHATLYWYQQILGQGPKLLIQFQNNGVVDDSQLPKDRFSAERLKGVDSTLKIQPAKLEDSAVYLCASSPVVKGGTDTQYFGPGTRLTVL.

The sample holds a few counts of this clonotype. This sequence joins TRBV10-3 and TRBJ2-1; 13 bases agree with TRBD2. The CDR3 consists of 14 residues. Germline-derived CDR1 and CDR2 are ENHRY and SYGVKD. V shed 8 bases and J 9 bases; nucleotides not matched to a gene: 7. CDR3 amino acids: CAISLAGGPSEQFF. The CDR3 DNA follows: TGTGCCATCTCACTAGCGGGAGGGCCCAGTGAGCAGTTCTTC.

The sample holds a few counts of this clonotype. The CDR3 loop reads CASSQGLASGTDTQYF. The DNA for the CDR3 is TGTGCCAGCAGCCAAGGACTAGCCTCGGGCACAGATACGCAGTATTTT. V is TRBV7-3 and J is TRBJ2-3, with 8 bases aligning to TRBD2. Germline trimming cut 5 bases from V and 1 base from J; bases unmatched to any gene: 8. Germline V gives CDR1 SGHTA, CDR2 FQGTGA. The CDR3 totals 16 residues.

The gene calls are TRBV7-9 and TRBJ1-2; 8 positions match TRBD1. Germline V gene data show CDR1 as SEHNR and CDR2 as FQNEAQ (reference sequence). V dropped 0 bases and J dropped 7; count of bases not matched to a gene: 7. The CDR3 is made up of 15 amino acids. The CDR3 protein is CASSLAAGGVGGYTF. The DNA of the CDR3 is TGTGCCAGCAGCTTAGCGGCAGGGGGCGTTGGTGGCTACACCTTC.

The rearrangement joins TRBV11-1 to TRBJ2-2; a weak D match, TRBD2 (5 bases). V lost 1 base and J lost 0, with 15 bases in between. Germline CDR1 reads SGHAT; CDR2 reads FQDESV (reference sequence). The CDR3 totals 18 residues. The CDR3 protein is CASSLVLALNANTGELFF. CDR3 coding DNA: TGTGCCAGCAGCTTAGTCTTAGCGTTGAACGCGAACACCGGGGAGCTGTTTTTT.

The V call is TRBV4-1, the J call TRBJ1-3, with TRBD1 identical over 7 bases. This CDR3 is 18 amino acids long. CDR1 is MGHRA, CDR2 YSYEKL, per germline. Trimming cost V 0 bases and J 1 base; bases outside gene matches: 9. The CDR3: CASSQEPRQGPSGNTIYF. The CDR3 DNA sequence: TGCGCCAGCAGCCAAGAACCCCGACAGGGACCATCTGGAAACACCATATATTTT.

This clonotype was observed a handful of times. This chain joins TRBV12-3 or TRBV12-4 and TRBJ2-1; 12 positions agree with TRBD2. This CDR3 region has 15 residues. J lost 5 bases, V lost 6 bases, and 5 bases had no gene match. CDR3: CASSPSGRGNNEQFF. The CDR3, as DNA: TGTGCCAGCAGCCCTAGCGGGAGGGGTAACAATGAGCAGTTCTTC.

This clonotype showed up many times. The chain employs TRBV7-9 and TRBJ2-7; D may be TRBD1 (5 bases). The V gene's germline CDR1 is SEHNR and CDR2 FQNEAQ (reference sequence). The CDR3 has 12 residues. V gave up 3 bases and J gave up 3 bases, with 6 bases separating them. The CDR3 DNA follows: TGTGCCAGCAGCTTGACAGTCTACGAGCAGTACGTC. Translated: CASSLTVYEQYV.

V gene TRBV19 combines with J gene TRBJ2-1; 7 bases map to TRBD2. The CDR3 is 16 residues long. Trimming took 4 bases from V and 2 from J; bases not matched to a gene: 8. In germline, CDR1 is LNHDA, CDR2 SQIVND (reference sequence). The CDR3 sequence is CASSTPLAEAYNEQFF. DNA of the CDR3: TGTGCCAGTAGTACGCCTCTAGCGGAGGCCTACAATGAGCAGTTCTTC.